The T cell receptor beta chain under discussion was sequenced for a study of T-cell reconstitution after alpha-beta-depleted transplantation in children. Findings and limits, study-wide: Two months or so post-transplant, alpha-beta T cells reportedly derived from several hundred expanded graft clones. T-cell counts and diversity at one year following transplant were attributed mainly to newly produced T cells. Certain patients had high TCRbeta diversity at day 60, and it came from recipient T cells and thymic progenitors that survived.

CDR1 is LGHDT and CDR2 is YNNKEL in the germline V gene (reference sequence). V was pared by 6 bases and J by 1 base, with 18 bases between. The CDR3 runs to 17 residues. This clonotype was observed at least ten times. The target antigen is unknown. Researchers prepared the TCRbeta library using unique molecular identifiers, the study reports. TCRdb called the PCR reads again in MiXCR, with one record for every CDR3 protein. In the table there are over 85,000 distinct CDR3 sequences, around 6.1% of which are singletons. The V gene is TRBV3-1, the J gene TRBJ2-2, with D unresolved. Sample: PBMCs, mostly from graft donor cells, taken 60 days after TCRalphabeta/CD19-depleted stem cell transplant. The receptor's source is a female patient aged 2-15 years who had a stem cell transplant for Fanconi anemia, so the T cells may come from the graft donor. The DNA of the CDR3 is TGTGCCAGCAGTCCCCTAACTACCGAATTGAACACCGGGGAGCTGTTTTTT. It translates to CASSPLTTELNTGELFF.